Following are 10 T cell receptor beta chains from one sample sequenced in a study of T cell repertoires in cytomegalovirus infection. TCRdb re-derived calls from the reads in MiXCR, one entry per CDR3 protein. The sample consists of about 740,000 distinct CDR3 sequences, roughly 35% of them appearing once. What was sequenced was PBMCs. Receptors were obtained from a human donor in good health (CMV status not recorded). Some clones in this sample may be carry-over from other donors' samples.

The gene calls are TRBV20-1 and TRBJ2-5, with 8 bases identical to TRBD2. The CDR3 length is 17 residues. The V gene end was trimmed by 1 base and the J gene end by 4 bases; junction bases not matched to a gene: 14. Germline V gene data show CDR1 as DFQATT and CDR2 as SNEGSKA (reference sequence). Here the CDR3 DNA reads TGCAGTGCTAGAGTATTTCAGGTAGCGGGAACCTCAGAGACCCAGTACTTC. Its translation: CSARVFQVAGTSETQYF.

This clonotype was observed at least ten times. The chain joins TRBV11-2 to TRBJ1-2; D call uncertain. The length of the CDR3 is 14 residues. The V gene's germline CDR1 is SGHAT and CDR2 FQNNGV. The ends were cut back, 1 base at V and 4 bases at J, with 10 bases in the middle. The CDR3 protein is CASSLVRGSYGYTF. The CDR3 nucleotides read TGTGCCAGCAGCTTAGTACGAGGGTCCTATGGCTACACCTTC.

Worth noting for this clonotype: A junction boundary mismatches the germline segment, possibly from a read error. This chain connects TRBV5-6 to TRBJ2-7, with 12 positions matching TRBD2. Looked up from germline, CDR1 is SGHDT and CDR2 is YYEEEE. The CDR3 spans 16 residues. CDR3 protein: CAGSYTTSGRSYEQYF. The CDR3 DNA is TGTGCCGGCAGCTACACGACTAGCGGGAGATCCTACGAGCAGTACTTC. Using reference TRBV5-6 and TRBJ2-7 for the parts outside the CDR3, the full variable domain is DAGVTQSPTHLIKTRGQQVTLRCSPKSGHDTVSWYQQALGQGPQFIFQYYEEEERQRGNFPDRFSGHQFPNYSSELNVNALLLGDSALYLCAGSYTTSGRSYEQYFGPGTRLTVT.

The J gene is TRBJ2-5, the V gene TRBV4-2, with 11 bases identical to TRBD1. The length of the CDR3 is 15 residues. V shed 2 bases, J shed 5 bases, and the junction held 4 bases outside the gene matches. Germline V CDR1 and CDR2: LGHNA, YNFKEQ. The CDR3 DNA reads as TGTGCCAGCAGCCAATCCGGGACAGGGGGGGAGACCCAGTACTTC. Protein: CASSQSGTGGETQYF.

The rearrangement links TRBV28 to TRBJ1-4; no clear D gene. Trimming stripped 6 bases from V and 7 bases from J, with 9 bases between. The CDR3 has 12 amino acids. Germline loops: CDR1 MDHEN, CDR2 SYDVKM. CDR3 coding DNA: TGTGCCAGCAGCACGGTCCGTGAAAAACTGTTTTTT. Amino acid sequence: CASSTVREKLFF.

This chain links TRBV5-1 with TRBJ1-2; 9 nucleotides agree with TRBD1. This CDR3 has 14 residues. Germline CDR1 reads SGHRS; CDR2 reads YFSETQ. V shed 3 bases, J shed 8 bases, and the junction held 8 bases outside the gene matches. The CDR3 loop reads CASSSVTGGDGYTF. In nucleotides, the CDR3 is TGCGCCAGCAGCTCCGTAACAGGGGGCGACGGCTACACCTTC.

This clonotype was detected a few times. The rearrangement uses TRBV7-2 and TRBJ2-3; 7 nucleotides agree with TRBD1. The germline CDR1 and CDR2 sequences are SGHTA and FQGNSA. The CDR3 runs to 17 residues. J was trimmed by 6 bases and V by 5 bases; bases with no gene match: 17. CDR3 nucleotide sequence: TGTGCCAGCAGCCGACCCCCGCGGACAGGATTTAGGGATACGCAGTATTTT. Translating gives CASSRPPRTGFRDTQYF.

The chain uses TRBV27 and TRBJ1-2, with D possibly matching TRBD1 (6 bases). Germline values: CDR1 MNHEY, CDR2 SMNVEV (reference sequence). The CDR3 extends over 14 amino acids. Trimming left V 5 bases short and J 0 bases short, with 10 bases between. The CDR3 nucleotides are TGTGCCAGCAGTACAGGGCCCTCTAACTATGGCTACACCTTC. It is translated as CASSTGPSNYGYTF.

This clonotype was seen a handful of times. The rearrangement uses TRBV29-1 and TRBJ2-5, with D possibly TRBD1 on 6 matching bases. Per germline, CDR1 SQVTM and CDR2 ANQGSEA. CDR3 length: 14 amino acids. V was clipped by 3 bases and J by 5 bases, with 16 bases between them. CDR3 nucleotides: TGCAGCGTTGACCGTACAGGGCCTCTGGAGACCCAGTACTTC. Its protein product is CSVDRTGPLETQYF.

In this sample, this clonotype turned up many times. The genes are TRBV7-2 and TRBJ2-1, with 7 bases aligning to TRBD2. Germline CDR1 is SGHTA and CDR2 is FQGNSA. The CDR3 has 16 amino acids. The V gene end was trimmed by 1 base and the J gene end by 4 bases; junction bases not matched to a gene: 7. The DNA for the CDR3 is TGTGCCAGCAGCTTAGACGACCCTAGCGGATACAATGAGCAGTTCTTC. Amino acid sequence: CASSLDDPSGYNEQFF.